The 32 T cell receptor beta chains listed next were all sequenced from one sample in a study of shared clonotypes between healthy human individuals. Generated by immunoSEQ multiplex PCR, the TCRdb table keeps only in-frame clones and is missing some. Of about 360,000 clones in the sample, around four fifths were seen once. Specimen: memory CD4+ T cells sorted from blood. The subset is: CD45RA-negative fraction. All receptors come from a man younger than 45 in good health.

V gene TRBV4-3 combines with J gene TRBJ2-7, with D possibly matching TRBD2 (5 bases). CDR1 is LGHNA, CDR2 YSLEER, per germline. This CDR3 spans 13 amino acids. V lost 2 bases and J 5 bases, leaving 10 bases between the germline ends. The chain's CDR3 is CASSQPGMNEQYF. CDR3 coding DNA: TGCGCCAGCAGCCAACCGGGAATGAACGAGCAGTACTTC.

The chain combines TRBV5-1 with TRBJ2-1; 7 bases agree with TRBD1. CDR1 and CDR2 (germline): SGHRS, YFSETQ. V lost 0 bases, J lost 7 bases, and 4 bases stayed unmatched. There are 14 residues in the CDR3. The CDR3 nucleotides are TGCGCCAGCAGCTTGGTGGCAGGGGGAAATGAGCAGTTCTTC. Translating it yields CASSLVAGGNEQFF. The full variable domain, completed using reference TRBV5-1 and TRBJ2-1, is KAGVTQTPRYLIKTRGQQVTLSCSPISGHRSVSWYQQTPGQGLQFLFEYFSETQRNKGNFPGRFSGRQFSNSRSEMNVSTLELGDSALYLCASSLVAGGNEQFFGPGTRLTVL.

CDR3 nucleotide sequence: TGTGCCAGCAGCTCTAGGGGGAGCTCTGGGGCCAACGTCCTGACTTTC. Its protein is CASSSRGSSGANVLTF. The genes are TRBV5-4 and TRBJ2-6; maybe TRBD1 (6 bases). This CDR3 contains 16 residues. V lost 3 bases and J lost 0, with 10 bases in between. CDR1 and CDR2 (germline): SGHNT, YYREEE (reference sequence).

Comments on this clone: This sample also contains other DNA sequences that code for the same CDR3. This chain links TRBV5-1 with TRBJ2-7; 13 bases are a match to TRBD2. The germline gives CDR1 SGHRS, CDR2 YFSETQ. CDR3 length equals 15 residues. Germline trimming cut 4 bases from V and 4 bases from J; bases unmatched to any gene: 5. The CDR3 coding sequence is TGCGCCAGCAGCAACGGACTAGCGGGAGCTTACGAGCAGTACTTC. Its protein is CASSNGLAGAYEQYF.

This chain joins TRBV9 and TRBJ2-3; 7 bases match TRBD1. The junction had 5 bases not matched to a gene; V was cut back by 1 base and J by 3 bases. The CDR3 loop spans 15 amino acids. Germline CDR1 reads SGDLS; CDR2 reads YYNGEE. CDR3 sequence: CASSVQGEWTDTQYF. The CDR3 DNA is TGTGCCAGCAGCGTACAGGGGGAATGGACAGATACGCAGTATTTT.

This rearrangement joins TRBV27 to TRBJ2-1; the match to TRBD1 covers 8 bases. Germline trimming cut 5 bases from V and 5 bases from J; bases unmatched to any gene: 11. The length of the CDR3 is 16 residues. Germline assignment: CDR1 MNHEY and CDR2 SMNVEV (reference sequence). The CDR3 sequence: CASSAVQGARHNEQFF. The CDR3 DNA sequence: TGTGCCAGCAGTGCGGTGCAGGGGGCGCGACACAATGAGCAGTTCTTC.

Only one count was recorded for this clone. The chain couples TRBV19 to TRBJ2-7; D possibly corresponds to TRBD2 (6 bases). Germline V gene sequence: CDR1 LNHDA, CDR2 SQIVND (reference sequence). The CDR3 covers 16 residues. V gave up 1 base and J gave up 3 bases, with 16 bases separating them. The CDR3 loop reads CASSIGGSGSNYEQYF. Written as DNA, the CDR3 is TGTGCCAGTAGTATAGGGGGTAGCGGATCGAACTACGAGCAGTACTTC.

The J gene is TRBJ2-3, the V gene TRBV27; 10 positions match TRBD2. CDR3 length: 15 amino acids. Unmatched junction bases numbered 1, after V lost 3 bases and J lost 1 base. Germline V gene lookup returns CDR1 MNHEY and CDR2 SMNVEV (reference sequence). DNA of the CDR3: TGTGCCAGCAGTTTCCTAGCGGGAGGCACAGATACGCAGTATTTT. Its translation is CASSFLAGGTDTQYF.

This clone was seen a single time. The J gene is TRBJ2-3, the V gene TRBV29-1; TRBD2 might be the D (6 bases). The length of the CDR3 is 14 residues. Germline V gives CDR1 SQVTM, CDR2 ANQGSEA. V shed 2 bases and J shed 1 base, with 10 bases lying between them. The CDR3 region is CSVEPSSGTDTQYF. The CDR3, as DNA: TGCAGCGTTGAACCCTCTAGCGGCACAGATACGCAGTATTTT.

The chain employs TRBV27 and TRBJ2-7; 10 bases match TRBD2. With V trimmed by 6 bases and J by 2 bases, 4 bases remained unmatched. The CDR3 runs to 14 residues. Per germline, CDR1 MNHEY and CDR2 SMNVEV (reference sequence). CDR3 DNA: TGTGCCAGCAGCCCTAGCGGGAGTCCCTACGAGCAGTACTTC. Translating it yields CASSPSGSPYEQYF.

The CDR3 reads CASSPPSQETQYF. Here the CDR3 DNA reads TGTGCCAGCAGTCCCCCGTCCCAAGAGACCCAGTACTTC. The genes are TRBV27 and TRBJ2-5; D is unresolved. Trimming took 5 bases from V and 1 from J, leaving 8 bases between them. The length of the CDR3 is 13 residues. From germline, CDR1 is MNHEY and CDR2 SMNVEV (reference sequence).

The chain has TRBV11-2 and TRBJ2-4, with TRBD2 identical over 9 bases. CDR1 SGHAT and CDR2 FQNNGV come from the germline V gene. J was trimmed by 8 bases and V by 2 bases; bases with no gene match: 4. This CDR3 has 14 amino acids. CDR3 sequence: CASSLSGRNHIQYF. The CDR3 DNA sequence: TGTGCCAGCAGCTTAAGCGGGAGGAATCACATTCAGTACTTC.

V and J are TRBV7-9 and TRBJ2-2; D is uncertain. The CDR3 has 16 amino acids. Germline V CDR1 and CDR2: SEHNR, FQNEAQ (reference sequence). With 4 bases removed from V and 6 bases from J, the gap between germline ends came to 18 bases. CDR3 loop: CASSSQIDHGSGELFF. The CDR3 DNA reads as TGTGCCAGCAGCTCTCAGATAGACCATGGCTCCGGGGAGCTGTTTTTT.

This rearrangement joins TRBV11-2 to TRBJ2-1; no clear D. Looked up from germline, CDR1 is SGHAT and CDR2 is FQNNGV. V was clipped by 2 bases and J by 4 bases, with 12 bases between them. This CDR3 has 15 amino acids. CDR3 bases: TGTGCCAGCAGCTTAACGACCCCCCAATACAATGAGCAGTTCTTC. It specifies CASSLTTPQYNEQFF.

The gene calls are TRBV6-5 and TRBJ2-7; TRBD1 might be the D (5 bases). The CDR3 loop spans 11 amino acids. Germline-derived CDR1 and CDR2 are MNHEY and SVGAGI. Trimming pared 6 bases from V and 5 bases from J, leaving 8 bases between. The CDR3 coding sequence is TGTGCCAGCAGCGCAGGGAACGAGCAGTACTTC. Translated: CASSAGNEQYF.

This clone was seen many times. This sequence joins TRBV2 and TRBJ2-4; 15 bases are a match to TRBD2. CDR3 length equals 17 residues. V shed 6 bases, J shed 0 bases, and the junction held 3 bases outside the gene matches. Germline CDR1 and CDR2: SNHLY and FYNNEI. CDR3 sequence reads: CASSGLAGGVAKNIQYF. The CDR3 bases are TGTGCCAGCAGCGGACTAGCGGGGGGGGTAGCCAAAAACATTCAGTACTTC.

The rearrangement joins TRBV30 to TRBJ2-1; D call uncertain. V shed 2 bases and J shed 5 bases, with 19 bases lying between them. The CDR3 consists of 16 residues. Germline values: CDR1 GTSNPN, CDR2 SVGIG (reference sequence). As DNA, the CDR3 is TGTGCCTGGAGTAGTGTCAAGCACAATCAGAACAATGAGCAGTTCTTC. The encoded protein is CAWSSVKHNQNNEQFF.

The genes are TRBV27 and TRBJ2-1, with 7 bases lining up with TRBD1. With V trimmed by 7 bases and J by 0 bases, 3 bases remained unmatched. CDR3 length equals 14 residues. The germline V gene encodes CDR1 MNHEY and CDR2 SMNVEV (reference sequence). The DNA of the CDR3 is TGTGCCAGCAAGGACAGGAGCTCCTACAATGAGCAGTTCTTC. Translated: CASKDRSSYNEQFF.

The chain recombines TRBV28 with TRBJ2-7; TRBD1 is a possible D gene (6 bases). V was pared by 4 bases and J by 3 bases, with 13 bases between. Looked up from germline, CDR1 is MDHEN and CDR2 is SYDVKM. This CDR3 is 14 amino acids long. The CDR3 sequence: CASSSTGLRYEQYF. The CDR3, as DNA: TGTGCCAGCAGTTCAACAGGGCTTCGCTACGAGCAGTACTTC.

This chain uses TRBV27 with TRBJ1-1; no definite D call. Germline V gene data show CDR1 as MNHEY and CDR2 as SMNVEV (reference sequence). CDR3 length: 13 residues. Trimming took 4 bases from V and 4 from J, leaving 10 bases between them. CDR3: CASSSYRGTEAFF. CDR3 in DNA: TGTGCCAGCAGTTCCTACCGTGGCACTGAAGCTTTCTTT.

The rearrangement joins TRBV25-1 to TRBJ1-2; D gene ambiguous. CDR1 and CDR2 from the germline V gene are MGHDK and SYGVNS. V was trimmed by 3 bases and J by 5 bases, leaving 4 bases between them. This CDR3 contains 11 residues. The CDR3 region has the DNA TGTGCCAGCAGTGACGTTTATGGCTACACCTTC. This gives the protein CASSDVYGYTF.

V and J are TRBV28 and TRBJ2-6, with D possibly matching TRBD2 (5 bases). The CDR3 extends over 14 amino acids. Germline CDR1 reads MDHEN; CDR2 reads SYDVKM. Trimming stripped 6 bases from V and 1 base from J, with 7 bases between. CDR3 sequence (DNA): TGTGCCAGCAGACTAGGGTCTGGGGCCAACGTCCTGACTTTC. This translates into CASRLGSGANVLTF.

This clone has only one observation. The chain links TRBV7-2 to TRBJ2-1, with 8 bases that match TRBD2. Germline V gene lookup returns CDR1 SGHTA and CDR2 FQGNSA. Trimming at V came to 5 bases and at J to 9 bases, leaving 12 bases not matched to a gene. The CDR3 contains 15 residues. The CDR3 region is CASSRPGLGITEQFF. As DNA, the CDR3 is TGTGCCAGCAGCCGGCCGGGACTAGGTATTACTGAGCAGTTCTTC.

This sequence joins TRBV11-2 and TRBJ2-2; 7 bases are shared with TRBD1. The CDR3 totals 14 residues. The V gene's germline CDR1 is SGHAT and CDR2 FQNNGV. After removal of 3 bases from V and 5 bases from J, the junction contained 3 bases not matched to a gene. CDR3 in amino acids: CASSFTGATGELFF. Here the CDR3 DNA reads TGTGCCAGCAGCTTCACAGGGGCGACCGGGGAGCTGTTTTTT.

The CDR3 DNA sequence: TGTGCCAGCAGCACCCGGGACAGGGGATGGAACACTGAAGCTTTCTTT. This codes for CASSTRDRGWNTEAFF. V gene TRBV5-4 combines with J gene TRBJ1-1, with TRBD1 matching over 10 bases. This CDR3 has 16 residues. The junction had 7 bases not matched to a gene; V was cut back by 4 bases and J by 1 base. Germline V gene lookup returns CDR1 SGHNT and CDR2 YYREEE (reference sequence). The variable domain in full, completed from reference TRBV5-4 and TRBJ1-1, reads ETGVTQSPTHLIKTRGQQVTLRCSSQSGHNTVSWYQQALGQGPQFIFQYYREEENGRGNFPPRFSGLQFPNYSSELNVNALELDDSALYLCASSTRDRGWNTEAFFGQGTRLTVV.

The chain is built from TRBV10-3 and TRBJ2-7; D unclear. The germline V and J ends were trimmed by 3 bases and 1 base, with 10 bases remaining between them. Germline CDR1 ENHRY, CDR2 SYGVKD. This CDR3 contains 14 residues. The chain's CDR3 is CAISDRSRSYEQYF. The CDR3, as DNA: TGTGCCATCAGTGACAGGAGTCGTTCCTACGAGCAGTACTTC.

The chain has TRBV7-3 and TRBJ2-3; TRBD2 aligns across 7 bases. The J segment lost 6 bases and the V segment lost 5 bases, leaving 14 bases of the junction unmatched. The CDR3 is made up of 16 amino acids. Germline V gives CDR1 SGHTA, CDR2 FQGTGA. The CDR3 DNA reads TGTGCCAGCAGCCAAAGCGGGGCCGGAAACTACGATACGCAGTATTTT. This encodes CASSQSGAGNYDTQYF. Using reference TRBV7-3 and TRBJ2-3 for the parts outside the CDR3, the full variable domain is GAGVSQTPSNKVTEKGKYVELRCDPISGHTALYWYRQSLGQGPEFLIYFQGTGAADDSGLPNDRFFAVRPEGSVSTLKIQRTERGDSAVYLCASSQSGAGNYDTQYFGPGTRLTVL.

The chain uses TRBV2 and TRBJ1-4; 7 nucleotides align to TRBD1. Germline-derived CDR1 and CDR2 are SNHLY and FYNNEI. Trimming took 1 base from V and 6 from J; bases not matched to a gene: 11. There are 17 residues in the CDR3. The CDR3 spells CASSEGLMTGRDEKLFF. CDR3 sequence (DNA): TGTGCCAGCAGTGAAGGCTTAATGACAGGGCGAGATGAAAAACTGTTTTTT.

With regard to this clone: Other DNA sequences in the sample encode the same CDR3. The chain is built from TRBV14 and TRBJ2-5; perhaps TRBD2 as D (6 bases). The ends were cut back, 1 base at V and 4 bases at J, with 7 bases in the middle. Germline V CDR1 and CDR2: SGHDN, FVKESK. This CDR3 region has 13 residues. This CDR3 is CASSQGGGETQYF. CDR3 DNA sequence: TGTGCCAGCAGCCAAGGGGGAGGAGAGACCCAGTACTTC. The full variable domain, rest sourced from reference TRBV14 and TRBJ2-5, is EAGVTQFPSHSVIEKGQTVTLRCDPISGHDNLYWYRRVMGKEIKFLLHFVKESKQDESGMPNNRFLAERTGGTYSTLKVQPAELEDSGVYFCASSQGGGETQYFGPGTRLLVL.

This clone was counted at least ten times. This sample includes further DNA sequences coding for the same CDR3. This sequence joins TRBV7-8 and TRBJ2-1; D call uncertain. The CDR3 loop spans 12 amino acids. CDR1 is SGHVS, CDR2 FQNEAQ, per germline. Trimming removed 1 base from V and 7 bases from J, with 5 bases in between. CDR3 protein: CASSLVGNEQFF. The CDR3 DNA sequence: TGTGCCAGCAGCTTAGTGGGAAATGAGCAGTTCTTC.

This clone was observed a handful of times. The rearrangement uses TRBV6-6 and TRBJ2-7; D might be TRBD2 (6 bases). The V end lost 6 bases, the J end lost 2 bases, and 8 bases lay between the germline ends. The CDR3 spans 12 residues. Germline V CDR1 and CDR2: MNHNY, SVGAGI (reference sequence). CDR3: CASRGGTYEQYF. The CDR3 DNA reads TGTGCCAGCAGGGGAGGTACCTACGAGCAGTACTTC.

Only a few counts were recorded for this clone. The chain recombines TRBV5-1 with TRBJ1-1; D gene ambiguous. CDR1 is SGHRS and CDR2 is YFSETQ in the germline V gene. The V gene lost 4 bases and the J gene lost 8 bases, with 18 bases spanning the gap. This CDR3 is 14 amino acids long. CDR3 amino acids: CASSPLSTRREAFF. CDR3 bases: TGCGCCAGCAGCCCACTCTCGACACGGCGGGAAGCTTTCTTT.